Sequencing of this T cell receptor beta chain was carried out in a study of blood T cell repertoires in COVID-19. Libraries were prepared by immunoSEQ multiplex PCR; TCRdb keeps only in-frame clonotypes and omits some of them. The sample has fewer than 9,500 clones; approximately 80% are singletons. The length of the CDR3 is 15 residues. CDR1 and CDR2 (germline): MNHEY, SVGAGI. V gave up 3 bases and J gave up 4 bases, with 14 bases separating them. The material sequenced was peripheral blood. The chain combines TRBV6-5 with TRBJ2-3; the D gene is possibly TRBD2 (6 bases). This sequence was found in a human donor in a cohort sampled during active COVID-19. CDR3 coding DNA: TGTGCCAGCAGTTATTCGCCCGGGGGAGCAGATACGCAGTATTTT. It encodes CASSYSPGGADTQYF.